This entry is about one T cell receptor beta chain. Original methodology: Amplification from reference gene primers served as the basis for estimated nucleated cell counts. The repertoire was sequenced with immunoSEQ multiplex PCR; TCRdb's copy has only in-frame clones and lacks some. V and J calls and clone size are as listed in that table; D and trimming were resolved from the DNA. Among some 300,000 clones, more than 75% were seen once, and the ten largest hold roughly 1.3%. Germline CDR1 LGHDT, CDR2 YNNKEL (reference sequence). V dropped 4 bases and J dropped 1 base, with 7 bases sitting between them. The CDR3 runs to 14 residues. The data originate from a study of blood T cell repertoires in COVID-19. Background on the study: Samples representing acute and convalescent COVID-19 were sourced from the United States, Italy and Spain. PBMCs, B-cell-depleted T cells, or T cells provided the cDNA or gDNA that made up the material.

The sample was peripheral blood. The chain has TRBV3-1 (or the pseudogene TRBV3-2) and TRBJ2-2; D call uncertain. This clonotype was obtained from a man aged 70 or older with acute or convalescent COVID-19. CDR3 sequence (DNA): TGTGCCAGCAGCCCCACAGTGAACACCGGGGAGCTGTTTTTT. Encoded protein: CASSPTVNTGELFF.